This TCR beta chain came from a study of T cell responses to AZD1222 COVID-19 vaccine. The method was immunoSEQ multiplex PCR; TCRdb's version includes in-frame clones alone and lacks a portion of them. This table holds 110,000 to 150,000 clones, roughly nine tenths found once. CDR3 size: 15 residues. Trimming cost V 4 bases and J 4 bases; bases outside gene matches: 3. Germline CDR1 and CDR2: KGHSH and LQKENI. Source: peripheral blood, taken on day 0 of AZD1222 vaccination. The origin of this receptor is an adult in good health. The chain employs TRBV18 and TRBJ2-1, with 11 bases that match TRBD2. CDR3 sequence (DNA): TGTGCCAGCTCACTTCGGACTAGCGGGTACAATGAGCAGTTCTTC. Its protein product is CASSLRTSGYNEQFF.